Listed below are T cell receptor beta chains from one sample, sequenced in a study of T-cell reconstitution after alpha-beta-depleted transplantation in children. From the PCR reads, TCRdb called clonotypes with MiXCR, one entry per CDR3 protein. The profile shows hundreds of thousands of distinct CDR3 sequences, less than 15% of them singletons. Material: PBMCs, obtained from the stem cell graft. The receptors come from a human donor who donated a stem cell graft to a child with Fanconi anemia. Both conserved end residues are part of each CDR3. The order of the fields is D gene, clone size, J gene, V gene, CDR3 protein, CDR3 DNA. D genes are given only for firm matches. Some rows have no size entry. The others give once, few or many, or a class for an expanded clone.

D gene: .; clone size: .; J gene: TRBJ1-1; V gene: TRBV12-3/TRBV12-4; CDR3 protein: CASSFNEGNTEAFF; CDR3 DNA: TGTGCCAGCAGTTTTAACGAAGGGAACACTGAAGCTTTCTTT
D gene: .; clone size: .; J gene: TRBJ1-3; V gene: TRBV5-4; CDR3 protein: CASSLMTGLSGNTIYF; CDR3 DNA: TGTGCCAGCAGCTTGATGACAGGCCTTTCTGGAAACACCATATATTTT
D gene: .; clone size: few; J gene: TRBJ2-3; V gene: TRBV7-8; CDR3 protein: CASSSRDTFPDTQYF; CDR3 DNA: TGTGCCAGCAGCTCCCGGGACACATTCCCAGATACGCAGTATTTT
D gene: .; clone size: many; J gene: TRBJ1-1; V gene: TRBV4-3; CDR3 protein: CASSPGPVGSMNTEAFF; CDR3 DNA: TGCGCCAGCAGCCCCGGGCCGGTGGGTTCCATGAACACTGAAGCTTTCTTT
D gene: .; clone size: .; J gene: TRBJ1-1; V gene: TRBV6-1; CDR3 protein: CASSEGGQITEAFF; CDR3 DNA: TGTGCCAGCAGTGAAGGGGGCCAAATCACTGAAGCTTTCTTT
D gene: .; clone size: .; J gene: TRBJ2-7; V gene: TRBV7-2; CDR3 protein: CASSLGTVIYEQYF; CDR3 DNA: TGTGCCAGCAGCTTAGGGACAGTAATCTACGAGCAGTACTTC
D gene: TRBD1; clone size: many; J gene: TRBJ2-3; V gene: TRBV5-1; CDR3 protein: CASSLGTGGGDTQYF; CDR3 DNA: TGCGCCAGCAGCTTGGGGACAGGGGGCGGCGATACGCAGTATTTT
D gene: .; clone size: medium-sized; J gene: TRBJ1-6; V gene: TRBV12-3/TRBV12-4; CDR3 protein: CASSSGFEENSPLHF; CDR3 DNA: TGTGCCAGCAGTTCCGGTTTTGAGGAAAATTCACCCCTCCACTTT
D gene: .; clone size: many; J gene: TRBJ1-1; V gene: TRBV29-1; CDR3 protein: CSAHVLGEAFF; CDR3 DNA: TGCAGCGCACACGTCCTAGGTGAAGCTTTCTTT
D gene: .; clone size: .; J gene: TRBJ2-3; V gene: TRBV12-5; CDR3 protein: CASGLDTDTQYF; CDR3 DNA: TGTGCTAGTGGTTTGGATACAGATACGCAGTATTTT
D gene: .; clone size: few; J gene: TRBJ2-7; V gene: TRBV28; CDR3 protein: CARPPGLDNEQYF; CDR3 DNA: TGTGCCCGACCGCCGGGACTTGACAACGAGCAGTACTTC
D gene: .; clone size: few; J gene: TRBJ2-2; V gene: TRBV10-3; CDR3 protein: CATALRGNTGELFF; CDR3 DNA: TGTGCCACAGCCCTCAGGGGGAACACCGGGGAGCTGTTTTTT
D gene: .; clone size: many; J gene: TRBJ2-7; V gene: TRBV9; CDR3 protein: CASSPSGVGYEQYF; CDR3 DNA: TGTGCCAGCAGCCCGTCGGGGGTAGGCTACGAGCAGTACTTC
D gene: .; clone size: few; J gene: TRBJ1-1; V gene: TRBV6-5; CDR3 protein: CASSFGRFNTEAFF; CDR3 DNA: TGTGCCAGCAGTTTTGGGCGGTTCAACACTGAAGCTTTCTTT
D gene: .; clone size: few; J gene: TRBJ1-2; V gene: TRBV13; CDR3 protein: CASSSRQSYGYTF; CDR3 DNA: TGTGCCAGCAGCTCTCGTCAGTCCTATGGCTACACCTTC
D gene: .; clone size: many; J gene: TRBJ2-7; V gene: TRBV7-9; CDR3 protein: CASSLTPGEQYF; CDR3 DNA: TGTGCCAGCAGCTTGACCCCGGGCGAGCAGTACTTC
D gene: .; clone size: many; J gene: TRBJ2-1; V gene: TRBV29-1; CDR3 protein: CSVLGGTNNEQFF; CDR3 DNA: TGCAGCGTTCTCGGGGGTACCAACAATGAGCAGTTCTTC
D gene: TRBD2; clone size: few; J gene: TRBJ2-5; V gene: TRBV5-1; CDR3 protein: CASSATSVETQYF; CDR3 DNA: TGCGCCAGCAGCGCGACTAGCGTGGAGACCCAGTACTTC
D gene: .; clone size: few; J gene: TRBJ2-1; V gene: TRBV4-3; CDR3 protein: CASSQDKVSYNEQFF; CDR3 DNA: TGCGCCAGCAGCCAAGATAAAGTTTCCTACAATGAGCAGTTCTTC
D gene: .; clone size: many; J gene: TRBJ1-1; V gene: TRBV28; CDR3 protein: CASFSLNTEAFF; CDR3 DNA: TGTGCCAGTTTTTCATTGAACACTGAAGCTTTCTTT
D gene: .; clone size: .; J gene: TRBJ1-2; V gene: TRBV2; CDR3 protein: CASKSGLTYGYTF; CDR3 DNA: TGTGCCAGCAAGTCGGGACTGACCTATGGCTACACCTTC
D gene: .; clone size: few; J gene: TRBJ1-5; V gene: TRBV4-2; CDR3 protein: CASSQDRWGSNQPQHF; CDR3 DNA: TGTGCCAGCAGCCAAGATAGGTGGGGTAGCAATCAGCCCCAGCATTTT
D gene: .; clone size: few; J gene: TRBJ2-3; V gene: TRBV5-1; CDR3 protein: CASSSGRNTDTQYF; CDR3 DNA: TGCGCCAGCAGCTCGGGACGCAACACAGATACGCAGTATTTT
D gene: .; clone size: few; J gene: TRBJ1-1; V gene: TRBV5-1; CDR3 protein: CASSLGASAEAFF; CDR3 DNA: TGCGCCAGCAGCTTAGGGGCCAGCGCTGAAGCTTTCTTT
D gene: .; clone size: .; J gene: TRBJ2-5; V gene: TRBV18; CDR3 protein: CASSPPPAGETQYF; CDR3 DNA: TGTGCCAGCTCACCTCCCCCGGCTGGGGAGACCCAGTACTTC
D gene: .; clone size: .; J gene: TRBJ1-1; V gene: TRBV5-1; CDR3 protein: CASSPGRGGPTEAFF; CDR3 DNA: TGCGCCAGCAGCCCTGGGCGCGGGGGGCCCACTGAAGCTTTCTTT
D gene: .; clone size: many; J gene: TRBJ2-2; V gene: TRBV10-3; CDR3 protein: CAISESTGAVLGELFF; CDR3 DNA: TGTGCCATCAGTGAGTCGACGGGCGCGGTCCTCGGGGAGCTGTTTTTT
D gene: TRBD2; clone size: .; J gene: TRBJ2-2; V gene: TRBV3-1; CDR3 protein: CASSQVQAGIGELFF; CDR3 DNA: TGTGCCAGCAGCCAAGTTCAAGCGGGGATCGGGGAGCTGTTTTTT
D gene: .; clone size: few; J gene: TRBJ1-2; V gene: TRBV20-1; CDR3 protein: CSARVPYGYTF; CDR3 DNA: TGCAGCGCCCGGGTGCCCTATGGCTACACCTTC
D gene: TRBD1; clone size: few; J gene: TRBJ1-1; V gene: TRBV27; CDR3 protein: CASIHRGPFSMNTEAFF; CDR3 DNA: TGTGCCAGCATTCACAGGGGACCCTTTAGCATGAACACTGAAGCTTTCTTT
D gene: .; clone size: many; J gene: TRBJ2-1; V gene: TRBV6-5; CDR3 protein: CASSSGQNEQFF; CDR3 DNA: TGTGCCAGCAGTTCCGGCCAGAATGAGCAGTTCTTC
D gene: TRBD1; clone size: many; J gene: TRBJ1-2; V gene: TRBV29-1; CDR3 protein: CSVEATGTGEYGYTF; CDR3 DNA: TGCAGCGTTGAAGCGACCGGGACAGGGGAGTATGGCTACACCTTC
D gene: .; clone size: once; J gene: TRBJ2-1; V gene: TRBV7-2; CDR3 protein: CASRVVGGPYNEQFF; CDR3 DNA: TGTGCCAGCAGGGTGGTGGGGGGACCCTACAATGAGCAGTTCTTC
D gene: .; clone size: few; J gene: TRBJ1-3; V gene: TRBV7-8; CDR3 protein: CASSSDAGVGNTIYF; CDR3 DNA: TGTGCCAGCAGCTCAGACGCTGGAGTTGGAAACACCATATATTTT
D gene: .; clone size: many; J gene: TRBJ2-7; V gene: TRBV29-1; CDR3 protein: CSVGVPRGGGEQYF; CDR3 DNA: TGCAGCGTTGGTGTCCCCAGGGGAGGTGGCGAGCAGTACTTC